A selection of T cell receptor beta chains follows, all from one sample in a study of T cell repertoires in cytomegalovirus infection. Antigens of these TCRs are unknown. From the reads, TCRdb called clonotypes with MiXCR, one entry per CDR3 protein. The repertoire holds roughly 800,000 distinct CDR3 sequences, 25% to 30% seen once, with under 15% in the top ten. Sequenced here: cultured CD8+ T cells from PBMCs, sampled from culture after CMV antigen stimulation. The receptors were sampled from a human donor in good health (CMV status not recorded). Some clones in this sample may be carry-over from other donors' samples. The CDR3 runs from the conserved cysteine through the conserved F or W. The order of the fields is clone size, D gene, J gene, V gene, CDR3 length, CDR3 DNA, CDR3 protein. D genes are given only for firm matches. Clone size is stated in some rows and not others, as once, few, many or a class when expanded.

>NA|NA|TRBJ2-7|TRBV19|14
TGTGCCAGTCAGATCGGCCCCCGGGGGTACGAGCAGTACTTC
CASQIGPRGYEQYF
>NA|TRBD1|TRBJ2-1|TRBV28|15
TGTGCCAGCAGTTTACACGGGACAGCCTACAATGAGCAGTTCTTC
CASSLHGTAYNEQFF
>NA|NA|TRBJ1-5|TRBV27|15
TGTGCCAGCAGTTATTCAGGGTCGGGCAATCAGCCCCAGCATTTT
CASSYSGSGNQPQHF
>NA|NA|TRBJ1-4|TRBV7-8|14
TGTGCCAGCCGAACCGGGGAAGGGGAGGGAAAACTGTTTTTT
CASRTGEGEGKLFF
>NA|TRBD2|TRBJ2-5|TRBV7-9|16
TGTGCCAGCAGCTTAGGTCCGTCAGCGGGGGGGAAGACCCAGTACTTC
CASSLGPSAGGKTQYF
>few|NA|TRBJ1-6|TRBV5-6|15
TGTGCCAGCAGCTTGTACGTCCCTAAAGGTTCACCCCTCCACTTT
CASSLYVPKGSPLHF
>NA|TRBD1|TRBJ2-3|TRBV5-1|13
TGCGCCAGCAGCTGGACAGGTTCAGATACGCAGTATTTT
CASSWTGSDTQYF
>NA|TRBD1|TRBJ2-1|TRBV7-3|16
TGTGCCAGCAGCTTAACGGGACAGGGGAGTCACAATGAGCAGTTCTTC
CASSLTGQGSHNEQFF
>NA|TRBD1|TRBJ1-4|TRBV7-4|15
TGTGCCAGCAGCCCTTGGACAGGGGGACAAGAAAAACTGTTTTTT
CASSPWTGGQEKLFF
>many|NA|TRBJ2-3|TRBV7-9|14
TGTGCCAGCAGCCCTCCTCCTAGCACAGATACGCAGTATTTT
CASSPPPSTDTQYF
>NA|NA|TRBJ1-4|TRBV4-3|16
TGCGCCAGCAGCCAAGATTTCGTCAGCGCTAATGAAAAACTGTTTTTT
CASSQDFVSANEKLFF
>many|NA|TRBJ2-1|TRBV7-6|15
TGTGCCAGCAGCTTAGAGGTGTCTAGCTACAATGAGCAGTTCTTC
CASSLEVSSYNEQFF
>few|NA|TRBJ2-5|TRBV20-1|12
TGCAGTGCTCTTAGGGGTGGAGAGACCCAGTACTTC
CSALRGGETQYF
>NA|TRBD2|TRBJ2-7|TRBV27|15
TGTGCCAGCAGGTCCTCGGGCGGGGGGGCCTACGAGCAGTACTTC
CASRSSGGGAYEQYF
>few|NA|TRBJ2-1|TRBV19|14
TGTGCCAGTAGTATAGCGGGGTCCAACAATGAGCAGTTCTTC
CASSIAGSNNEQFF
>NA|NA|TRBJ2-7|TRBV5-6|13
TGTGCCAGCAGTCCGGGACACCGCTACGAGCAGTACTTC
CASSPGHRYEQYF